Listed below are T cell receptor beta chains from one sample, sequenced in a study of immune heterogeneity within non-small cell lung tumors. TCRdb re-called the multiplex PCR reads with MiXCR, one entry per CDR3 protein. The data show 8,000 to 11,000 distinct CDR3 sequences, about 17% seen once. The sequencing input was lung tumor tissue. The receptors come from a middle-aged man with non-small cell lung cancer. Each CDR3 is given with its conserved first and last residue. A D gene is named only where the DNA matches it firmly. Size is stated for part of the rows, as once, few or many counts, or as a class when the clone is expanded.

CDR3aa	v_gene	abundance	d_gene
CSARDGRARTANTEAFF	TRBV20-1	many	NA
CASSLSRHTEAFF	TRBV27	medium-sized	NA
CASSLALAEYNTGELFF	TRBV7-6	NA	NA
CASSLGVVETQYF	TRBV11-2	many	NA
CASSFGSDGNTIYF	TRBV12-3/TRBV12-4	medium-sized	NA
CASSTLWETQYF	TRBV11-2	many	NA
CASTQGEGQYYGYTF	TRBV19	medium-sized	NA
CASSLAQSGLAGGRETQYF	TRBV7-2	few	TRBD2
CASSYSGIDQPQHF	TRBV6-5	many	NA
CASSPSTGVSTGELFF	TRBV7-3	NA	TRBD1
CARSESLVRNIQYF	TRBV28	NA	NA
CASSPPGLASTDTQYF	TRBV11-2	many	NA
CASSLRGEAVSEQFF	TRBV7-2	many	NA
CASSSHYEQYF	TRBV7-9	medium-sized	NA
CASRTGTGNTEAFF	TRBV12-3/TRBV12-4	medium-sized	TRBD1
CASSSGHPGNTIYF	TRBV19	medium-sized	NA
CASSQEVTGEETQYF	TRBV4-1	many	TRBD1
CASSQDWQGARNEQFF	TRBV4-1	many	TRBD1
CASSPLPIQPQHF	TRBV18	many	NA
CSAGGLNKNNEQFF	TRBV20-1	many	NA
CSAPPRRGSSYNEQFF	TRBV20-1	NA	NA
CASGDRVGWSTGELFF	TRBV10-3	many	TRBD1
CASIYTAGGYTF	TRBV7-9	many	NA
CASSLGGGAYEQYF	TRBV4-2	many	NA
CASRHRTGPGELFF	TRBV6-1	many	NA
CASSPIRQGAYEQYF	TRBV11-2	medium-sized	TRBD1
CASTTGAGGVLSNQPQHF	TRBV28	medium-sized	TRBD1
CASSADRGGNQPQHF	TRBV18	many	TRBD1
CASSQTIMGWEPLHF	TRBV4-1	medium-sized	NA
CASSTGGSGANVLTF	TRBV19	many	TRBD1
CASKGNLDPYGYTF	TRBV28	many	NA
CASRNLQGGIYGYTF	TRBV19	medium-sized	TRBD1
CASSFGAAINEQFF	TRBV7-6	NA	NA
CASSFPPGGEETQYF	TRBV28	many	TRBD2
CASSPERGGGGYGYTF	TRBV9	NA	TRBD1
CASSPGGKLDSEFF	TRBV7-2	many	NA
CASSLGQGCQKLFF	TRBV5-1	NA	NA
CASSLAAREFKNIQYF	TRBV12-3/TRBV12-4	NA	NA
CARGTLHRDSNYGYTF	TRBV2	medium-sized	TRBD1
CASSQDLAVEGVAFF	TRBV4-3	many	NA
CASSMGQDTYNEQFF	TRBV11-3	many	TRBD1
CSVGQREGDNEQFF	TRBV29-1	medium-sized	TRBD2
CASRPSGGNTGELFF	TRBV7-9	many	TRBD2
CSALRTRTDTQYF	TRBV29-1	medium-sized	NA
CASSQGGIYTNTGELFF	TRBV4-1	medium-sized	NA
CASRPGQSSYGYTF	TRBV19	medium-sized	TRBD1
CASSPGERRGTVELFF	TRBV12-3/TRBV12-4	NA	NA
CASSPTITSGGAQYF	TRBV7-2	NA	TRBD2
CASSPNSGDTEAFF	TRBV9	few	NA
CASSGDGNQPQHF	TRBV6-1	medium-sized	NA
CASSLRLAGHYEQYF	TRBV11-2	medium-sized	TRBD2
CSARAPDRGNTEAFF	TRBV20-1	many	TRBD1